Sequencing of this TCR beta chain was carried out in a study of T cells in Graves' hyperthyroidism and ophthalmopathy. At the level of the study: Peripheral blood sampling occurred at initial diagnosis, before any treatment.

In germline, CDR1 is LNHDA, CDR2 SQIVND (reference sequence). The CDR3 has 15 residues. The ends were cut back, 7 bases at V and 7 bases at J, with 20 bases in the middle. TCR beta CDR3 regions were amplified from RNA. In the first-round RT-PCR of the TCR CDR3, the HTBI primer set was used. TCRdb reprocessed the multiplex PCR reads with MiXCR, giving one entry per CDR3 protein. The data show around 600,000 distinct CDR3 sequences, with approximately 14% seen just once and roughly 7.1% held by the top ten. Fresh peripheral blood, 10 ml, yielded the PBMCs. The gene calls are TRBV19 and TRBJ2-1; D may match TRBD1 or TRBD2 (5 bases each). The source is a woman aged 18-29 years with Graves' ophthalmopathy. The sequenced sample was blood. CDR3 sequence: CASNTGTRLVNEQFF. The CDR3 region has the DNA TGTGCCAGTAATACCGGGACGCGGCTTGTGAATGAGCAGTTCTTC.